This T cell receptor (beta chain) was captured in a study of CD8+CD57+ T cells in acquired aplastic anemia. In its sample, this clonotype was seen many times. V lost 4 bases and J 8 bases, leaving 14 bases between the germline ends. Germline assignment: CDR1 LNHDA and CDR2 SQIVND (reference sequence). The CDR3 has 13 residues. Patients picked for sequencing had shown CD8+CD57+ cell expansion detected by flow cytometry. The use of genomic DNA as template underpinned the TCR beta VDJ and CDR3 profiling. MiXCR, applied by TCRdb to the reads, yields one record per CDR3 protein. This table has fewer than 200,000 distinct CDR3 sequences, around 50% appearing once.

The specimen was sorted CD4+, CD8+, or CD8+CD57+ T cells (not recorded which) from PBMCs. The gene calls are TRBV19 and TRBJ2-5, with D perhaps matching TRBD1 or TRBD2 (5 bases each). This clonotype was obtained from a human donor with aplastic anemia. DNA for the CDR3: TGTGCCAGTAGTACCTTGGGGGACGGTACCCAGTACTTC. Translation: CASSTLGDGTQYF.